This T cell receptor (beta chain) was identified in a study of blood T cell repertoires in COVID-19. At the level of the study: Acute-phase and convalescent COVID-19 samples originated in the United States, Italy and Spain.

The sample holds a few counts of this clone. The table came from immunoSEQ multiplex PCR; TCRdb's copy has only in-frame clones and leaves some out. The table lists roughly 110,000 clones, 81% of them singletons, with 10% in the top ten. V shed 0 bases and J shed 6 bases, with 15 bases lying between them. Per germline, CDR1 GTSNPN and CDR2 SVGIG (reference sequence). The CDR3 consists of 16 residues. The rearrangement links TRBV30 to TRBJ1-6; D uncertain. The sequence derives from a human donor in a cohort sampled during active COVID-19. Sequencing used peripheral blood. The CDR3 sequence is CAWSVRGLAGNSPLHF. In nucleotides, the CDR3 is TGTGCCTGGAGTGTACGAGGGCTGGCGGGTAATTCACCCCTCCACTTT.